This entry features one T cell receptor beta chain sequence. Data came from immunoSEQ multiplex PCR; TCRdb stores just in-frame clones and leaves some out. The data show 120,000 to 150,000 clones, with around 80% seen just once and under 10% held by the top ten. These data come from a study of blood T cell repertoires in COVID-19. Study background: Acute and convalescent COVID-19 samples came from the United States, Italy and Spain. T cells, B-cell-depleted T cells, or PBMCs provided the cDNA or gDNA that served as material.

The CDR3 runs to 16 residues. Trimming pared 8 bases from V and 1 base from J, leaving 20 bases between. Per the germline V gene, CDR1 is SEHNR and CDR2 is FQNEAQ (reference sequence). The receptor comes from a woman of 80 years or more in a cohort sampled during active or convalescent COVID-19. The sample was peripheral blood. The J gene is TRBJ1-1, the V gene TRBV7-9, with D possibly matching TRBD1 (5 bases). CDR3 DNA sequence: TGTGCCAGCTCGCCCCGGCGGGGACTAGAGAACACTGAAGCTTTCTTT. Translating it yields CASSPRRGLENTEAFF.